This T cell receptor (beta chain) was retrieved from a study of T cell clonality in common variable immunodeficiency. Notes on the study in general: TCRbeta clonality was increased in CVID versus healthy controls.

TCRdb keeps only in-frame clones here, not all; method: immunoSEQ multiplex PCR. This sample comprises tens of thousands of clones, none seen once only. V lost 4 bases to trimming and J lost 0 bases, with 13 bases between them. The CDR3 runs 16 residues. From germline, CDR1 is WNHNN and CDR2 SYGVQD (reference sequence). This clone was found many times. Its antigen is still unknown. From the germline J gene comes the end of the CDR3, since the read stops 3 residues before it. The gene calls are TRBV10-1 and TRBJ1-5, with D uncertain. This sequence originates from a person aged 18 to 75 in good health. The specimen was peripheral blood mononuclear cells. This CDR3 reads CASSAQAENSNQPQHF. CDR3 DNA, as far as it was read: TGCGCCAGCAGTGCCCAAGCTGAGAATAGCAATCAGCCC.